These T cell receptor beta chains were read from a single sample in a study of vaccination and CD4 T cells after COVID-19. What these receptors recognize is not known. Each CDR3 protein gets one entry after TCRdb re-called the PCR reads with MiXCR. The table records some 15,000 distinct CDR3 sequences, around 55% of them present only once. The source material was CD4+ T cells from blood, cultured in vitro. The receptors here all came from a human donor who had recovered from COVID-19. The CDR3 runs from the conserved cysteine through the conserved F or W. The D gene is left open where the match is weak. Not all rows give a size; the values are once, few, many and, for expanded clones, a class.

clone_size,j_call,d_call,v_call,cdr3_aa,cdr3_nt
few,TRBJ1-1,.,TRBV6-1,CASIKGLNTEAFF,TGTGCCAGCATAAAGGGTTTGAACACTGAAGCTTTCTTT
few,TRBJ2-3,TRBD2,TRBV2,CASRRLAGVTDTQYF,TGTGCCAGCAGAAGACTAGCGGGAGTAACAGATACGCAGTATTTT
few,TRBJ1-2,TRBD1,TRBV7-2,CASSLEQGFGSYTF,TGTGCCAGCAGCTTAGAACAGGGGTTTGGGAGCTACACCTTC
few,TRBJ1-5,TRBD1,TRBV19,CASSIDTGTGNQPQHF,TGTGCCAGTAGTATAGATACGGGGACAGGTAATCAGCCCCAGCATTTT
.,TRBJ2-7,.,TRBV15,CATSRDRGDSYEQYF,TGTGCCACCAGCAGAGATCGGGGCGATTCCTACGAGCAGTACTTC
.,TRBJ2-5,TRBD1,TRBV24-1,CATSDYTGAQETQYF,TGTGCCACCAGTGATTACACAGGGGCCCAAGAGACCCAGTACTTC
.,TRBJ2-2,.,TRBV24-1,CATSDLPSLGLFF,TGTGCCACCAGTGATTTGCCTAGTTTGGGGCTGTTTTTT
once,TRBJ1-2,.,TRBV28,CASSLGGYGYTF,TGTGCCAGCAGTTTGGGCGGGTATGGCTACACCTTC
.,TRBJ1-6,TRBD1,TRBV11-2,CASSSGQGSNSPLHF,TGTGCCAGCAGCTCGGGACAGGGGTCTAATTCACCCCTCCACTTT
large,TRBJ1-5,TRBD1,TRBV19,CASTSDRTQPQHF,TGTGCCAGTACCTCGGACAGGACCCAGCCCCAGCATTTT
few,TRBJ1-2,TRBD1,TRBV7-2,CASSRDREGYGYTF,TGTGCCAGCAGTCGTGACAGGGAGGGCTATGGCTACACCTTC
few,TRBJ2-7,.,TRBV7-2,CASRGGPYEQYF,TGTGCCAGCAGGGGGGGGCCCTACGAGCAGTACTTC
.,TRBJ2-3,TRBD2,TRBV6-2/TRBV6-3,CASSRTSGPTYDTQYF,TGTGCCAGCAGTCGGACTAGCGGGCCTACCTATGATACGCAGTATTTT
.,TRBJ2-2,.,TRBV7-2,CASSLVSGYTGELFF,TGTGCCAGCAGCTTAGTTTCAGGGTACACCGGGGAGCTGTTTTTT
.,TRBJ2-3,.,TRBV20-1,CSASPLHSTPHRDTQYF,TGCAGTGCTTCTCCCCTGCACAGTACTCCACACAGGGATACGCAGTATTTT
.,TRBJ1-1,.,TRBV28,CASSLILRRAGAEAFF,TGTGCCAGCAGTTTGATATTACGGAGGGCAGGGGCCGAAGCTTTCTTT
.,TRBJ2-3,TRBD2,TRBV6-2/TRBV6-3,CASRPTSGTDTQYF,TGTGCCAGCAGACCGACTAGCGGCACAGATACGCAGTATTTT
.,TRBJ2-1,TRBD2,TRBV2,CASRSGTTLYNEQFF,TGTGCCAGCCGATCCGGGACTACACTATACAATGAGCAGTTCTTC
once,TRBJ2-1,.,TRBV14,CASSPGLNEQFF,TGTGCCAGCAGCCCGGGACTCAATGAGCAGTTCTTC
.,TRBJ2-2,TRBD2,TRBV7-6,CASGQAGGANTGELFF,TGTGCCAGCGGCCAAGCGGGAGGGGCGAACACCGGGGAGCTGTTTTTT
.,TRBJ2-2,TRBD2,TRBV5-4,CASRLSGRSTGELFF,TGTGCCAGCAGACTCAGCGGGAGGAGCACCGGGGAGCTGTTTTTT
once,TRBJ1-6,.,TRBV7-9,CASSRRTENNSPLHF,TGTGCCAGCAGCCGAAGGACAGAGAATAATTCACCCCTCCACTTT
.,TRBJ2-5,.,TRBV5-4,CASSLPREETQYF,TGTGCCAGCAGCTTGCCCAGGGAAGAGACCCAGTACTTC
.,TRBJ1-5,.,TRBV20-1,CSASNRADQPQHF,TGCAGTGCTAGCAACAGGGCGGATCAGCCCCAGCATTTT
.,TRBJ2-5,.,TRBV6-2/TRBV6-3,CASRVRGIAPTQYF,TGTGCCAGCAGAGTCCGGGGGATAGCTCCGACCCAGTACTTC
.,TRBJ2-7,TRBD2,TRBV5-1,CASSVGTSGRRGIYEQYF,TGCGCCAGCAGTGTTGGGACTAGCGGGAGGAGGGGTATCTACGAGCAGTACTTC
few,TRBJ2-5,.,TRBV29-1,CSVEGSQGTQYF,TGCAGCGTTGAGGGCAGTCAGGGGACCCAGTACTTC
few,TRBJ1-2,.,TRBV7-9,CASSREGHYGYTF,TGTGCCAGCAGCCGCGAGGGCCACTATGGCTACACCTTC
few,TRBJ2-7,TRBD2,TRBV6-1,CASSEDPLAGWGEQYF,TGTGCCAGCAGTGAAGATCCCCTAGCGGGATGGGGCGAGCAGTACTTC
few,TRBJ2-2,TRBD1,TRBV20-1,CSARASADRGSGELFF,TGCAGTGCTAGAGCCTCCGCAGACAGGGGAAGCGGGGAGCTGTTTTTT
few,TRBJ2-3,TRBD2,TRBV6-1,CASRPSGSVTDTQYF,TGTGCCAGCAGACCGAGCGGGAGTGTAACAGATACGCAGTATTTT
few,TRBJ2-3,.,TRBV11-2,CASSPADITDTQYF,TGTGCCAGCAGCCCAGCGGATATCACAGATACGCAGTATTTT
.,TRBJ2-1,TRBD2,TRBV7-3,CASSSETSGNNEQFF,TGTGCCAGCAGTTCAGAGACTAGCGGGAATAATGAGCAGTTCTTC
.,TRBJ2-2,TRBD2,TRBV24-1,CATRAGGYTGELFF,TGTGCCACCAGAGCGGGAGGCTACACCGGGGAGCTGTTTTTT
.,TRBJ2-6,TRBD1,TRBV7-2,CASSSTPGTGGSGANVLTF,TGTGCCAGCAGCTCGACCCCCGGGACAGGGGGGTCTGGGGCCAACGTCCTGACTTTC
.,TRBJ2-7,.,TRBV21-1,CASSVGGTGEAYEQYF,TGTGCCAGCAGCGTGGGAGGGACAGGGGAAGCCTACGAGCAGTACTTC
.,TRBJ2-6,.,TRBV15,CATSRDLGSSSGANVLTF,TGTGCCACCAGCAGAGATCTGGGCAGCAGCTCTGGGGCCAACGTCCTGACTTTC
.,TRBJ2-2,TRBD1,TRBV6-1,CASRTGEPTGELFF,TGTGCCAGCAGGACAGGGGAACCCACCGGGGAGCTGTTTTTT
.,TRBJ2-5,.,TRBV6-5,CASSYGRGQETQYF,TGTGCCAGCAGTTACGGTCGCGGACAAGAGACCCAGTACTTC
.,TRBJ2-2,.,TRBV7-9,CASSPSSAGSHTGELFF,TGTGCCAGCAGCCCATCCTCGGCCGGGAGTCACACCGGGGAGCTGTTTTTT
.,TRBJ2-1,.,TRBV2,CASNMWSSYNEQFF,TGTGCCAGCAATATGTGGAGCTCCTACAATGAGCAGTTCTTC
.,TRBJ2-1,TRBD1,TRBV9,CASSVAPPGQGYDEQFF,TGTGCCAGCAGCGTAGCTCCCCCCGGACAGGGGTACGATGAGCAGTTCTTC
.,TRBJ2-5,TRBD1,TRBV19,CATASQGAKTQYF,TGTGCCACTGCGTCCCAGGGGGCGAAGACCCAGTACTTC
.,TRBJ1-2,.,TRBV28,CAGSLSGLGYGYTF,TGTGCCGGCAGTTTATCAGGGTTAGGCTATGGCTACACCTTC
.,TRBJ1-3,TRBD1,TRBV6-1,CASSEPGTGLNTIYF,TGTGCCAGCAGTGAACCCGGGACAGGGCTCAACACCATATATTTT
.,TRBJ1-2,TRBD1,TRBV2,CASTRDRFGYTF,TGTGCCAGCACCCGGGACAGGTTCGGCTACACCTTC
.,TRBJ2-4,.,TRBV28,CASRAPGLAKNIQYF,TGTGCCAGCAGAGCTCCGGGACTAGCCAAAAACATTCAGTACTTC
.,TRBJ2-7,.,TRBV12-3/TRBV12-4,CASSLRNEQYF,TGTGCCAGCAGTTTGAGGAACGAGCAGTACTTC
few,TRBJ2-5,TRBD1,TRBV14,CASSQCQGVGFCEETQYF,TGTGCCAGCAGCCAGTGTCAGGGGGTCGGATTTTGCGAAGAGACCCAGTACTTC
.,TRBJ2-1,TRBD1,TRBV15,CATSSNRGSYNEQFF,TGTGCCACCAGCAGTAACAGGGGCTCCTACAATGAGCAGTTCTTC
.,TRBJ1-2,.,TRBV18,CASSPNTGRANYGYTF,TGTGCCAGCTCACCGAACACAGGCAGAGCTAACTATGGCTACACCTTC
.,TRBJ2-5,.,TRBV7-6,CASSLGYILQETQYF,TGTGCCAGCAGCTTAGGGTATATTTTACAAGAGACCCAGTACTTC
.,TRBJ2-3,.,TRBV10-3,CAIAPGFGTDTQYF,TGTGCCATCGCTCCGGGGTTCGGCACAGATACGCAGTATTTT
.,TRBJ2-3,.,TRBV6-2/TRBV6-3,CASNGQVTDTQYF,TGTGCCAGCAATGGACAAGTCACAGATACGCAGTATTTT
.,TRBJ2-3,.,TRBV18,CASSPQQGLTDTQYF,TGTGCCAGCTCACCACAGCAGGGGTTAACAGATACGCAGTATTTT
.,TRBJ1-1,.,TRBV29-1,CSVRVSNTEAFF,TGCAGCGTAAGGGTCTCGAACACTGAAGCTTTCTTT
few,TRBJ2-2,.,TRBV6-4,CASSVMYSTGELFF,TGTGCCAGCAGTGTGATGTACAGCACCGGGGAGCTGTTTTTT